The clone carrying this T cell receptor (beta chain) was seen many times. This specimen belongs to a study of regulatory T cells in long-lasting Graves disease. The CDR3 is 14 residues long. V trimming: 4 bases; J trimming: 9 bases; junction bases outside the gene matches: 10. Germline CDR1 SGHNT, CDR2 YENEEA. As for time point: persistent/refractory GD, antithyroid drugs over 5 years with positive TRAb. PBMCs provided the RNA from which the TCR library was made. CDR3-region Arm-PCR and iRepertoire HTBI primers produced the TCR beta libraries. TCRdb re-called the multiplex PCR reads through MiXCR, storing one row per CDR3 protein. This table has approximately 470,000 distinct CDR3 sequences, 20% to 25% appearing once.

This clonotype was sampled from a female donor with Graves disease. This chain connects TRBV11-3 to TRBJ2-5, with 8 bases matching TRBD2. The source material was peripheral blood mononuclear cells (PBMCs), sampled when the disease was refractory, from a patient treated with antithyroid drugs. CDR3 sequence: CASSSTSAPRAQYF. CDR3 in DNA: TGTGCCAGCAGCTCGACTAGCGCCCCCAGGGCCCAGTACTTC.